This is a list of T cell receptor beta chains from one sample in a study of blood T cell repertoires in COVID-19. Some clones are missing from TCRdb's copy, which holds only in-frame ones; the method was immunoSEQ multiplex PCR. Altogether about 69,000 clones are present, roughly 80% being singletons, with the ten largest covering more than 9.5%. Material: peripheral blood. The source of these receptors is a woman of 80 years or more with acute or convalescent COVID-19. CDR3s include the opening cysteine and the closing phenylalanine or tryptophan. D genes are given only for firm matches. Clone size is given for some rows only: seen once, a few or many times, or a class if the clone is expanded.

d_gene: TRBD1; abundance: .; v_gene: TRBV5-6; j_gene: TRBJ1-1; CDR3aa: CASRWTGDITEAFF; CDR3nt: TGTGCCAGCAGATGGACAGGGGATATCACTGAAGCTTTCTTT
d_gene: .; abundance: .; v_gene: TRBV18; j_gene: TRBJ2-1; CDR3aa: CASSPRLDDEQFF; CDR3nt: TGTGCCAGCTCACCAAGACTAGACGATGAGCAGTTCTTC
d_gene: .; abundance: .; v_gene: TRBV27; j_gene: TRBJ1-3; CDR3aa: CASSLSRDIGNTIYF; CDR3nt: TGTGCCAGCAGTCTATCCCGGGACATTGGAAACACCATATATTTT
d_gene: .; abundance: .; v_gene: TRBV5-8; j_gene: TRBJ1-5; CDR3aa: CASSFSRQGSQPQHF; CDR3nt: TGTGCCAGCAGCTTTTCCCGCCAGGGTAGTCAGCCCCAGCATTTT
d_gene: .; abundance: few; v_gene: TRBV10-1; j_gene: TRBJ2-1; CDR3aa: CASSERRNEQFF; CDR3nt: TGCGCCAGCAGTGAGAGGAGGAATGAGCAGTTCTTC
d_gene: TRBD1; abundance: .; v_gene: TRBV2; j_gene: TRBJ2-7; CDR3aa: CATQQQGLSSYEQYF; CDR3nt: TGTGCCACCCAGCAACAGGGGTTAAGCTCCTACGAGCAGTACTTC
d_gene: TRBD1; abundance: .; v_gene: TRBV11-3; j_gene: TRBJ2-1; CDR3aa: CASSFGGTGGNEQFF; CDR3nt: TGTGCCAGCAGCTTTGGCGGGACAGGGGGCAATGAGCAGTTCTTC
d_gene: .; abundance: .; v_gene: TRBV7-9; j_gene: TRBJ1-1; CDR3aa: CASSPTYGGGFTEAFF; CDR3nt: TGTGCCAGCAGCCCGACGTATGGGGGAGGGTTCACTGAAGCTTTCTTT
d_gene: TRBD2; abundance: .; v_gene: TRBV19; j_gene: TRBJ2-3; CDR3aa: CASSIIRGGTDTQYF; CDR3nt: TGTGCCAGTAGTATAATACGGGGGGGGACAGATACGCAGTATTTT
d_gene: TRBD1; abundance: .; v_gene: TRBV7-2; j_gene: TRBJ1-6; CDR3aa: CASSLDTRTGSNSPLHF; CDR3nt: TGTGCCAGCAGCTTAGATACGAGGACAGGGAGTAATTCACCCCTCCACTTT
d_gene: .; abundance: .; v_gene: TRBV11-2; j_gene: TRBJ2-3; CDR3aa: CASSRGAGESTDTQYF; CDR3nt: TGTGCCAGCAGCCGCGGGGCGGGCGAGAGCACAGATACGCAGTATTTT
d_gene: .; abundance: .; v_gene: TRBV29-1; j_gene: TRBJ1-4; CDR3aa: CSVLREKLFF; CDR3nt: TGCAGCGTTCTGAGGGAAAAACTGTTTTTT
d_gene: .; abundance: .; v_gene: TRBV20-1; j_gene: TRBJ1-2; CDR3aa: CSASRLYGYTF; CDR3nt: TGCAGTGCTAGCCGACTGTATGGCTACACCTTC
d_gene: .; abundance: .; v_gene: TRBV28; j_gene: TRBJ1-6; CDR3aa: CASSPTDSSYNSPLHF; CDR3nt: TGTGCCAGCAGCCCTACGGACAGCTCCTATAATTCACCCCTCCACTTT
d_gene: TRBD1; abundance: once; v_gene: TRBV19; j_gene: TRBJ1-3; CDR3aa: CASSTTGGTGNTIYF; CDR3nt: TGTGCCAGTAGTACGACAGGGGGAACTGGAAACACCATATATTTT
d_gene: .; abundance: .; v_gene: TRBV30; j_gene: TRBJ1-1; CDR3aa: CAWKVVRSLEAFF; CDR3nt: TGTGCCTGGAAAGTAGTAAGGAGCCTCGAAGCTTTCTTT